The clone carrying this T cell receptor (beta chain) was picked up a small number of times. What it binds is unknown. Amplification of TCR beta CDR3 regions used RNA as the template. A set of HTBI primers served as the primers for a first-round RT-PCR of the TCR CDR3. Using its own MiXCR run on the multiplex PCR reads, TCRdb lists one record per CDR3 protein. This table holds hundreds of thousands of distinct CDR3 sequences, around 17% found once. This record belongs to a study of T cells in Graves' hyperthyroidism and ophthalmopathy. Study-level background: Before treatment of any kind, peripheral blood was taken at initial diagnosis. Study-wide results and limits: Most clonotypes that expanded in the thyroid above 0.001 also showed up in blood.

Absence of ophthalmopathy progression within 18 months defined stable Graves' hyperthyroidism. The origin of this receptor is a woman younger than 35 with Graves' hyperthyroidism. The specimen sequenced was blood.

CDR3 coding DNA: TGTGCCAGCAGTTCCGCGATGGGGGGCACTGAAGCTTTCTTT. Translating gives CASSSAMGGTEAFF. The chain links TRBV27 to TRBJ1-1, with D possibly TRBD1 on 5 matching bases. V gave up 4 bases and J gave up 4 bases, with 13 bases separating them. This CDR3 has 14 amino acids. Germline-derived CDR1 and CDR2 are MNHEY and SMNVEV (reference sequence).